The rows below give T cell receptor beta chains drawn from one sample of a study of shared clonotypes between healthy human individuals. Measured with immunoSEQ multiplex PCR; TCRdb has only the in-frame clones, and not every one. The table has over 1.5 million clones, 95% to 99% seen once. The specimen sequenced was naive CD4+ T cells sorted from blood. Receptors were obtained from a man aged 30 to 45 in good health. The CDR3 runs from the conserved cysteine through the conserved F or W. D genes are given only for firm matches. Where a row states a size, it is once, few, many or the class of an expanded clone; other rows omit it.

>TRBJ2-1|16|-|TRBV28|TRBD2
TGTGCCAGCAGTCTTTCCTCAGCGGGAGGGTACAATGAGCAGTTCTTC
CASSLSSAGGYNEQFF
>TRBJ2-3|19|once|TRBV18|TRBD1
TGTGCCAGCTCACCACCGTTGATAAGGGACAGGAGAATCACAGATACGCAGTATTTT
CASSPPLIRDRRITDTQYF
>TRBJ1-5|15|-|TRBV5-8|-
TGTGCCAGCAGGAAGGGGACAAATAGCAATCAGCCCCAGCATTTT
CASRKGTNSNQPQHF
>TRBJ1-2|13|-|TRBV19|-
TGTGCCAGTTTGGGGGCGGGATGGGACGGCTACACCTTC
CASLGAGWDGYTF
>TRBJ1-5|14|-|TRBV6-1|-
TGTGCCAGCAGTGAATTTCCCTCCGGGCAGCCCCAGCATTTT
CASSEFPSGQPQHF
>TRBJ2-5|13|-|TRBV28|-
TGTGCCAGCAGTTTGCAGTCTACGGGGACCCAGTACTTC
CASSLQSTGTQYF
>TRBJ2-3|17|-|TRBV7-2|TRBD2
TGTGCCAGCAGCCCCCAAGCGAAGCTAGCGGGAGGGGATACGCAGTATTTT
CASSPQAKLAGGDTQYF
>TRBJ2-2|16|-|TRBV5-1|TRBD2
TGCGCCAGCAGCTTACGACTAGCGATGAACACCGGGGAGCTGTTTTTT
CASSLRLAMNTGELFF
>TRBJ2-7|16|-|TRBV7-6|TRBD1
TGTGCCAGCAGCTCCCCCCCGGGACAGGGGACGAACGAGCAGTACTTC
CASSSPPGQGTNEQYF
>TRBJ2-5|14|-|TRBV2|-
TGTGCCAGCCAAAGTCAGGGTAACCAAGAGACCCAGTACTTC
CASQSQGNQETQYF